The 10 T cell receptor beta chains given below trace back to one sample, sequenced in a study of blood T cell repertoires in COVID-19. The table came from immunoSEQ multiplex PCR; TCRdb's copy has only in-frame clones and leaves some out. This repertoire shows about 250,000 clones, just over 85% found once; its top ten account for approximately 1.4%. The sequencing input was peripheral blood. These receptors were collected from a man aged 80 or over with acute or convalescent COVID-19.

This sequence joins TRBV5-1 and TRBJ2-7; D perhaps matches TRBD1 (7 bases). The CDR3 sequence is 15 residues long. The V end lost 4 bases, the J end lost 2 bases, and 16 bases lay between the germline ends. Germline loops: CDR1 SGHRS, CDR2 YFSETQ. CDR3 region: CASSPIGGTAYEQYF. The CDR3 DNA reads TGCGCCAGCAGCCCAATTGGGGGGACAGCCTACGAGCAGTACTTC.

CDR3 sequence (DNA): TGTGCCGCGAGAGGGAACACTGAAGCTTTCTTT. Protein sequence: CAARGNTEAFF. The V call is TRBV3-1 (or the pseudogene TRBV3-2), the J call TRBJ1-1; D unresolved. Trimming stripped 11 bases from V and 1 base from J, with 8 bases between. This CDR3 spans 11 amino acids. CDR1 and CDR2 (germline): LGHDT, YNNKEL (reference sequence).

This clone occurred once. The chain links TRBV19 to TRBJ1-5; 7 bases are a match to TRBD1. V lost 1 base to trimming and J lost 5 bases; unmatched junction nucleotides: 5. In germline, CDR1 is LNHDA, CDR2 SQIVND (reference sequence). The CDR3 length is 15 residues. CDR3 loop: CASSIARQGDQPQHF. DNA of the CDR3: TGTGCCAGTAGTATAGCCCGGCAGGGGGATCAGCCCCAGCATTTT.

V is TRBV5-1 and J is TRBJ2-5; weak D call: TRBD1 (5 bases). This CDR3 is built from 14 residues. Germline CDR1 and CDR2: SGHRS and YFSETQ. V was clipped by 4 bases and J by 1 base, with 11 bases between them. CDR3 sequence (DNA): TGCGCCAGCAGCATAAGACAGCTCCAAGAGACCCAGTACTTC. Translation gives CASSIRQLQETQYF. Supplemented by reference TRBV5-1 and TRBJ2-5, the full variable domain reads KAGVTQTPRYLIKTRGQQVTLSCSPISGHRSVSWYQQTPGQGLQFLFEYFSETQRNKGNFPGRFSGRQFSNSRSEMNVSTLELGDSALYLCASSIRQLQETQYFGPGTRLLVL.

The CDR3 sequence: CASTPVRWNTEAFF. The CDR3 nucleotides read TGTGCCAGTACCCCCGTCCGGTGGAACACTGAAGCTTTCTTT. This chain uses TRBV19 with TRBJ1-1, with D hard to call. This CDR3 contains 14 residues. Germline assignment: CDR1 LNHDA and CDR2 SQIVND (reference sequence). The ends were cut back, 7 bases at V and 1 base at J, with 13 bases in the middle.

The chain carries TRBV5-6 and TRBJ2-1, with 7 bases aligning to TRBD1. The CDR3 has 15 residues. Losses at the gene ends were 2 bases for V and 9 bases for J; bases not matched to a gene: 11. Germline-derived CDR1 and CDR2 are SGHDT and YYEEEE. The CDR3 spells CASSFTGVWVGEQFF. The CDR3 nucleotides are TGTGCCAGCAGCTTTACAGGGGTATGGGTGGGTGAGCAGTTCTTC.

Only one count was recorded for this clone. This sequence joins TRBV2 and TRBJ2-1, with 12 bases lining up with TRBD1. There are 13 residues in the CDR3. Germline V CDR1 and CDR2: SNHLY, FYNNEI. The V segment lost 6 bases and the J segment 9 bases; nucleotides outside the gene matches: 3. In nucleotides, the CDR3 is TGTGCCAGCAGGGGACAGGGGGCTGGTGAGCAGTTCTTC. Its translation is CASRGQGAGEQFF.

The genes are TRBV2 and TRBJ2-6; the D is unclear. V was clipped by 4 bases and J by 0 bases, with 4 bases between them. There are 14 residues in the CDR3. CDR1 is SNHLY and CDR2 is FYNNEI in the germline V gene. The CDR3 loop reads CASSALSGANVLTF. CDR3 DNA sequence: TGTGCCAGCAGTGCACTCTCTGGGGCCAACGTCCTGACTTTC.

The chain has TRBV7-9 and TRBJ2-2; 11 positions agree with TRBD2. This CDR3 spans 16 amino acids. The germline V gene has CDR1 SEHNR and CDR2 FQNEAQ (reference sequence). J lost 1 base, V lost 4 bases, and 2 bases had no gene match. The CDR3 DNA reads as TGTGCCAGCAGCTCCGGGACTAGCGGGAACACCGGGGAGCTGTTTTTT. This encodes CASSSGTSGNTGELFF.

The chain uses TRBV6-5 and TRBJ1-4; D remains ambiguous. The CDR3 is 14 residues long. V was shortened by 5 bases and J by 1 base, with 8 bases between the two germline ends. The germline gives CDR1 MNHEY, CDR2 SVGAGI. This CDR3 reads CASSRGVTNEKLFF. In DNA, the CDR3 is TGTGCCAGCAGTCGAGGTGTAACTAATGAAAAACTGTTTTTT.